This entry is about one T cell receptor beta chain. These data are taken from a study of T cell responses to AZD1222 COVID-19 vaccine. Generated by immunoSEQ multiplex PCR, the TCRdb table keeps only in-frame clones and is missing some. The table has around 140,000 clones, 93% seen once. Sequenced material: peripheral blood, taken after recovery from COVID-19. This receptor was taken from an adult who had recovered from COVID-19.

This CDR3 is CASSYRTGGGSPLHF. For the CDR3, the DNA is TGTGCCAGCAGTTATCGGACAGGGGGAGGATCACCCCTCCACTTT. The rearrangement links TRBV28 to TRBJ1-6, with 10 bases fitting TRBD1. The CDR3 is 15 residues long. In germline, CDR1 is MDHEN, CDR2 SYDVKM. Trimming removed 4 bases from V and 10 bases from J; junction bases left unmatched: 7.